This T cell receptor beta chain was profiled in a study of response to subunit inactivated influenza vaccine (dated by TCRdb to 2016 to 2019). With respect to the entire study: Deep quantitative profiling of the T cell receptor repertoire was used in the study to follow responses to a trivalent subunit inactivated influenza vaccine.

Library method: RT-PCR. The sequencer listed for this sample is Illumina HiSeq 2500. TCRdb reprocessing: public reads trimmed at Q25 with fastp, clones called with MiXCR, in-frame beta chains kept. Duplicate CDR3 protein sequences are folded into a single record with the most common DNA and genes. The sample has around 190,000 distinct CDR3 sequences on record, under 15% of them singletons. The ten largest clones add up to about a quarter of the sample. Paper-wide results and their limitations: The authors proposed that each seasonal influenza vaccination may bring in only a limited number of new T cells.

Its CDR3 holds 16 amino acids, cysteine through phenylalanine. CDR3 DNA only is kept here, 48 bases in frame from base 1. CDR1 LNHNV and CDR2 YYDKDF were looked up in the germline V gene (reference sequence). V loses 1 base of germline sequence and J loses 5 bases, and the interval between the two ends is 16 bases. This clonotype appeared a few times. Its recognized antigen is unknown. The record has no base qualities; no much larger clone is one base away. Specimen: CD8+ T cells sorted from PBMCs, collected less than 6 days after vaccination. The clonotype was recovered from a man between 50 and 59 years old who received an inactivated influenza vaccine. Donor details come from another sample of the same person, matched by shared clones. The chain is made from TRBV15 and TRBJ2-3; TRBD1 might be the D gene, on 6 matching bases. In nucleotide form, the sequence is TGTGCCACCAGCAGAGCCAGCAGCGAAGGGGGAGATACGCAGTATTTT. This sequence encodes CATSRASSEGGDTQYF.